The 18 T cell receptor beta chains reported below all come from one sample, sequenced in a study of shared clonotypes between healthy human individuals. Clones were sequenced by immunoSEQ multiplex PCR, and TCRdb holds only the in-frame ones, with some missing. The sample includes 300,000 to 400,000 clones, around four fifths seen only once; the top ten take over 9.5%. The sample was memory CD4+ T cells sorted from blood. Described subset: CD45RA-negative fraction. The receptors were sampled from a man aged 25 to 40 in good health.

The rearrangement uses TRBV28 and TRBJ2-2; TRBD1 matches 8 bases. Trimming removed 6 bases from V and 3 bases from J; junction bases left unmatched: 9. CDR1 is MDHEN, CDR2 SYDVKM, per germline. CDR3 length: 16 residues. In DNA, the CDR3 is TGTGCCAGCAGATCGCCCGGGACAGGTTACACCGGGGAGCTGTTTTTT. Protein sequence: CASRSPGTGYTGELFF. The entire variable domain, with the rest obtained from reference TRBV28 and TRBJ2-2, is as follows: DVKVTQSSRYLVKRTGEKVFLECVQDMDHENMFWYRQDPGLGLRLIYFSYDVKMKEKGDIPEGYSVSREKKERFSLILESASTNQTSMYLCASRSPGTGYTGELFFGEGSRLTVL.

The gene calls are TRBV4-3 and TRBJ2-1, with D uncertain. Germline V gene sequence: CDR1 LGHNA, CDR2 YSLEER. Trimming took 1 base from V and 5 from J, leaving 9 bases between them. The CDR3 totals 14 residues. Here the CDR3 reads CASSQGLTNNEQFF. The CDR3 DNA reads TGCGCCAGCAGCCAAGGACTGACAAACAATGAGCAGTTCTTC.

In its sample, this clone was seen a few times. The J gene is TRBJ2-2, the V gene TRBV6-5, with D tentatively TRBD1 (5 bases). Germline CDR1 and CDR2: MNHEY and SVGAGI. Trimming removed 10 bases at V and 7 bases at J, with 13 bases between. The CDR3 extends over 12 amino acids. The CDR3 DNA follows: TGTGCCACCTCCGCAGGGTACGGGGAGCTGTTTTTT. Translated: CATSAGYGELFF.

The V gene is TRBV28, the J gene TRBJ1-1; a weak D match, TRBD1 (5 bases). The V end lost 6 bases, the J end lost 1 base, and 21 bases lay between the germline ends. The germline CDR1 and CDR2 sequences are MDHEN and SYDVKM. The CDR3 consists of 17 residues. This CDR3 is CASRPIRDLKPNTEAFF. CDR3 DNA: TGTGCCAGCAGGCCAATAAGGGACCTAAAACCGAACACTGAAGCTTTCTTT.

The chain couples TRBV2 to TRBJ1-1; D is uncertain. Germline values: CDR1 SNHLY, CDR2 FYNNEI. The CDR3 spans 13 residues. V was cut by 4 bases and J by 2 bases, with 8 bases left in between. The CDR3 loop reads CASSAQRNTEAFF. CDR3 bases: TGTGCCAGCAGTGCCCAGAGAAACACTGAAGCTTTCTTT.

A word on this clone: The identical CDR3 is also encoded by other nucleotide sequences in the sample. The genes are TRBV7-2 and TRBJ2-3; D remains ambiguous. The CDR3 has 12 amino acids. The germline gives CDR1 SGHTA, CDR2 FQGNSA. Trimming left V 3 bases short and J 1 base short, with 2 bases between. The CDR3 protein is CASSLGTDTQYF. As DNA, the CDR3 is TGTGCCAGCAGCTTGGGCACAGATACGCAGTATTTT.

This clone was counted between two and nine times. The CDR3 spells CSAFTVMNTEAFF. CDR3 nucleotide sequence: TGCAGCGCATTCACGGTCATGAACACTGAAGCTTTCTTT. The chain employs TRBV29-1 and TRBJ1-1; D gene ambiguous. The ends were cut back, 7 bases at V and 0 bases at J, with 12 bases in the middle. Germline CDR1 reads SQVTM; CDR2 reads ANQGSEA. This CDR3 is 13 amino acids long.

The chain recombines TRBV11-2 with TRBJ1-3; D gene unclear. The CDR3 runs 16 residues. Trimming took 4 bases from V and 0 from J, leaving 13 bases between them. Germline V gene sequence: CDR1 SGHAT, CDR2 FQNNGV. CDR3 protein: CASSSEAGFSGNTIYF. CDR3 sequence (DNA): TGTGCCAGCAGCTCCGAGGCGGGGTTCTCTGGAAACACCATATATTTT.

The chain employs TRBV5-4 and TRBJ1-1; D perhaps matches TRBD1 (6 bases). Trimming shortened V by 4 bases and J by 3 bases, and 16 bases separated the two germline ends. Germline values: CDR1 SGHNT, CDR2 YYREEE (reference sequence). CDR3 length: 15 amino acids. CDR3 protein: CASSPIRDTYTEAFF. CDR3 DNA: TGTGCCAGCAGCCCGATCCGGGACACCTACACTGAAGCTTTCTTT.

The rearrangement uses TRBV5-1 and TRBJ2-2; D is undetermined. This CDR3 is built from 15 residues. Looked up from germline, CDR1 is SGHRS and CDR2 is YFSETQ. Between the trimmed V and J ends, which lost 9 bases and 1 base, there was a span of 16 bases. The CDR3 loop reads CATREQPQNTGELFF. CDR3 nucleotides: TGCGCCACCCGAGAACAGCCCCAGAACACCGGGGAGCTGTTTTTT.

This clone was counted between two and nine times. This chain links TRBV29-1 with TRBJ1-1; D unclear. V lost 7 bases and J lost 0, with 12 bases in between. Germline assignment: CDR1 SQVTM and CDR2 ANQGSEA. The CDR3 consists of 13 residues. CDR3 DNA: TGCAGCGCTGCTGGCCTTCTGAACACTGAAGCTTTCTTT. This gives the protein CSAAGLLNTEAFF.

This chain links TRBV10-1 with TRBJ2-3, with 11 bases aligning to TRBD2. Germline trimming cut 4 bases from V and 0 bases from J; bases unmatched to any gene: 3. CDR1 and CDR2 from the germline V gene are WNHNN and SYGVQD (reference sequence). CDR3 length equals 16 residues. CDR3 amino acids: CASSARLAGSTDTQYF. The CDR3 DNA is TGCGCCAGCAGTGCGAGACTAGCGGGGAGCACAGATACGCAGTATTTT.

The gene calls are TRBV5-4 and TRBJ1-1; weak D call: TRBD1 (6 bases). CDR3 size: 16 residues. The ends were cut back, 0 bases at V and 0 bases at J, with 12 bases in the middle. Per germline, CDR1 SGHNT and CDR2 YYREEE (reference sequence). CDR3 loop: CASSLGQGLVNTEAFF. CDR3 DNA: TGTGCCAGCAGCTTGGGGCAGGGGTTAGTGAACACTGAAGCTTTCTTT.

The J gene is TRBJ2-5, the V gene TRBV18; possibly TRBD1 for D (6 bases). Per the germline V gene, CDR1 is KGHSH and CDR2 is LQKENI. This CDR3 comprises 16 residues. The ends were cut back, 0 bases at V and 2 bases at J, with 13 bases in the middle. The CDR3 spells CASSPPTGWGQETQYF. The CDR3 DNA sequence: TGTGCCAGCTCACCACCAACAGGGTGGGGACAAGAGACCCAGTACTTC.

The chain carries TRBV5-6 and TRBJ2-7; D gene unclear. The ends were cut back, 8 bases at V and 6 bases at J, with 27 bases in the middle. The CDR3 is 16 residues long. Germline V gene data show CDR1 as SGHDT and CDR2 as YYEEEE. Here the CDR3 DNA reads TGTGCCAGTCAGGACGACCCCGAGCTAGTATCGGCCGAGCAGTACTTC. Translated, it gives CASQDDPELVSAEQYF. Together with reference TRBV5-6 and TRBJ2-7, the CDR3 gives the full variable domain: DAGVTQSPTHLIKTRGQQVTLRCSPKSGHDTVSWYQQALGQGPQFIFQYYEEEERQRGNFPDRFSGHQFPNYSSELNVNALLLGDSALYLCASQDDPELVSAEQYFGPGTRLTVT.

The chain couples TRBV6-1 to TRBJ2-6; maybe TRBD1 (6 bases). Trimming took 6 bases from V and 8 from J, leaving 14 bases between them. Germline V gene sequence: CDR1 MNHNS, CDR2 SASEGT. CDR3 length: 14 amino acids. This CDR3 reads CASRLSTGPNVLTF. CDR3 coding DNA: TGTGCCAGCAGGCTCTCGACAGGTCCCAACGTCCTGACTTTC.

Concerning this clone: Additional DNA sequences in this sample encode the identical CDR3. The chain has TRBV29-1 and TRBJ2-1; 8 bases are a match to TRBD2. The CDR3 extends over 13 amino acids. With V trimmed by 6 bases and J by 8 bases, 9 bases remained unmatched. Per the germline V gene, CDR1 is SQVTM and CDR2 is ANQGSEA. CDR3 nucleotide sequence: TGCAGCGTAAGTGGACTAGCAATCGATGAGCAGTTCTTC. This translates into CSVSGLAIDEQFF.

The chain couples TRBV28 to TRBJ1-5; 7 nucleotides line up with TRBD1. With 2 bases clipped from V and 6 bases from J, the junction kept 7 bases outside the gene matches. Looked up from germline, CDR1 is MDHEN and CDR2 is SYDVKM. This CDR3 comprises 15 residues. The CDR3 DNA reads TGTGCCAGCAGTTTACGAACAGGGGACGTTCAGCCCCAGCATTTT. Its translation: CASSLRTGDVQPQHF.